Listed below are T cell receptor beta chains from one sample, sequenced in a study of T-cell reconstitution after alpha-beta-depleted transplantation in children. MiXCR, applied by TCRdb to the PCR reads, yields one record per CDR3 protein. Of fewer than 130,000 distinct CDR3 sequences listed, approximately 10% are singletons. Sequenced material: PBMCs from the stem cell graft donor, taken from the stem cell graft. The receptors originated from a human donor who donated a stem cell graft to a child with acute lymphoblastic leukemia. Each CDR3 is given with its conserved first and last residue.

>TRBJ2-2|TRBV9
CASSEQVGGELFF
>TRBJ2-5|TRBV7-2
CASSLGGHSTRGETQYF
>TRBJ1-1|TRBV18
CASSQGGPEAFF
>TRBJ2-1|TRBV3-1
CASSQIRGPRYNEQFF
>TRBJ2-4|TRBV18
CASSPVTGVAKNIQYF
>TRBJ2-5|TRBV5-5
CASSKKETQYF
>TRBJ1-6|TRBV25-1
CASRAGGESNSPLHF
>TRBJ1-5|TRBV20-1
CSARGDTNQPQHF
>TRBJ2-5|TRBV20-1
CSALERRVKTQYF
>TRBJ2-2|TRBV3-1
CASSQARGLGELFF
>TRBJ2-5|TRBV7-6
CASSPASAQETQYF
>TRBJ1-6|TRBV12-3/TRBV12-4
CASRTGQSSPLHF
>TRBJ2-5|TRBV28
CASSPPTRPSQETQYF
>TRBJ2-7|TRBV19
CASSIVGQPGNEQYF
>TRBJ1-6|TRBV12-3/TRBV12-4
CASNPGGSNSPLHF
>TRBJ1-2|TRBV6-1
CASDRGYYGYTF
>TRBJ1-2|TRBV5-1
CASSLDGKNNYGYTF
>TRBJ2-3|TRBV5-1
CASLAGLAGTDTQYF
>TRBJ2-2|TRBV5-4
CASSSDGGLTGELFF
>TRBJ1-1|TRBV25-1
CASKSIGDRGKAFF
>TRBJ2-3|TRBV6-4
CASSDSETGGPDTQYF
>TRBJ1-5|TRBV3-1
CASSPAGALSFNQPQHF
>TRBJ2-7|TRBV4-1
CASSQDVQGAWEQYF
>TRBJ1-5|TRBV12-5
CASGPGTGIFQPQHF
>TRBJ1-5|TRBV18
CASSPRWGDQPQHF
>TRBJ2-7|TRBV12-3/TRBV12-4
CASRQQRVPYEQYF
>TRBJ2-3|TRBV5-4
CASSGSAGATDTQYF
>TRBJ2-7|TRBV5-5
CASSDQGGEQYF
>TRBJ2-3|TRBV20-1
CSALAGVSTDTQYF
>TRBJ2-1|TRBV29-1
CSVVGLAGSSYNEQFF
>TRBJ2-7|TRBV11-2
CASSLNPTGGNEQYF
>TRBJ2-5|TRBV11-3
CASSLGARAGGLRETQYF
>TRBJ2-7|TRBV6-5
CASSYGAADSYEQYF
>TRBJ2-3|TRBV4-1
CASSGRASTDTQYF
>TRBJ1-5|TRBV19
CASSIPAGARNQPQHF
>TRBJ2-6|TRBV12-3/TRBV12-4
CAGGLVGANVLTF
>TRBJ2-2|TRBV6-2/TRBV6-3
CASRLTGTGELFF
>TRBJ1-3|TRBV7-3
CASSLAPGQGTIYF
>TRBJ2-2|TRBV7-3
CASSLGGQGTGELFF
>TRBJ2-4|TRBV20-1
CSARYSPKLAKNIQYF
>TRBJ2-3|TRBV7-9
CASSPPLAGGTDTQYF
>TRBJ2-5|TRBV7-2
CASSYGHSKETQYF
>TRBJ2-7|TRBV6-5
CASSWLSAGEQYF
>TRBJ1-2|TRBV6-2/TRBV6-3
CASRPDRASGYTF
>TRBJ1-6|TRBV5-5
CASSRGQGNSPLHF
>TRBJ2-2|TRBV5-1
CASSEEGVVNTGELFF
>TRBJ1-6|TRBV5-1
CASSSSPGQGDSPLHF
>TRBJ1-5|TRBV12-3/TRBV12-4
CASRRGPLGGNQPQHF
>TRBJ1-1|TRBV20-1
CSAQDSWPSEAFF
>TRBJ2-1|TRBV12-3/TRBV12-4
CASSPRDRGNEQFF
>TRBJ1-2|TRBV4-3
CASSHPGTGYGYTF